The 21 T cell receptor beta chains below were found in one sample sequenced in a study of T cell changes during pregnancy in multiple sclerosis. Produced via immunoSEQ multiplex PCR; TCRdb's table is partial and in-frame only. The sample records 39,000 or so clones, around 90% being singletons. The sample in question was CD4+ T cells from peripheral blood mononuclear cells, obtained after pregnancy. These receptors came from a female donor in good health, enrolled as a control in a pregnancy study.

V and J are TRBV7-2 and TRBJ1-6; D ambiguous. Deletions cut 5 bases from V and 5 bases from J, with 13 bases between. The CDR3 spans 15 residues. The germline gives CDR1 SGHTA, CDR2 FQGNSA. CDR3 loop: CASSPQRANNSPLHF. CDR3 DNA sequence: TGTGCCAGCAGCCCACAGAGAGCCAATAATTCACCCCTCCACTTT.

V and J are TRBV2 and TRBJ1-2, with unresolved D. V was pared by 3 bases and J by 2 bases, with 10 bases between. The CDR3 loop spans 14 amino acids. Germline lookup yields CDR1 SNHLY and CDR2 FYNNEI. This chain's CDR3 is CASSEVRQNYGYTF. CDR3 nucleotides: TGTGCCAGCAGTGAGGTCCGCCAGAACTATGGCTACACCTTC.

The chain uses TRBV7-9 and TRBJ2-7; possible D gene TRBD2, 5 bases. Germline V lookup: CDR1 SEHNR, CDR2 FQNEAQ (reference sequence). The V end lost 6 bases, the J end lost 0 bases, and 12 bases lay between the germline ends. This CDR3 comprises 14 residues. The CDR3 spells CASSLGVSSYEQYF. The CDR3 DNA follows: TGTGCCAGCAGTCTCGGGGTTAGCTCCTACGAGCAGTACTTC.

The J gene is TRBJ1-4, the V gene TRBV6-5; 7 nucleotides align to TRBD1. J was trimmed by 11 bases and V by 2 bases; bases with no gene match: 8. This CDR3 is 14 amino acids long. Germline CDR1 MNHEY, CDR2 SVGAGI. Here the CDR3 reads CASSYGGTAEKLFF. Here the CDR3 DNA reads TGTGCCAGCAGTTACGGAGGGACAGCCGAGAAACTGTTTTTT.

V and J are TRBV4-3 and TRBJ1-5; 7 nucleotides align to TRBD1. V gave up 1 base and J gave up 5 bases; unmatched junction bases: 2. The germline V gene has CDR1 LGHNA and CDR2 YSLEER. This CDR3 has 14 residues. CDR3 nucleotide sequence: TGCGCCAGCAGCCAAGGGGACAGAGATCAGCCCCAGCATTTT. Protein product: CASSQGDRDQPQHF.

This clone has a handful of counts. V and J are TRBV6-5 and TRBJ2-7; 10 positions match TRBD2. The J segment lost 3 bases and the V segment lost 4 bases, leaving 6 bases of the junction unmatched. CDR1 and CDR2 (germline): MNHEY, SVGAGI. This CDR3 spans 15 amino acids. CDR3 sequence reads: CASSSLGTSVYEQYF. DNA of the CDR3: TGTGCCAGCAGTTCCCTTGGGACTAGCGTCTACGAGCAGTACTTC.

This clone was observed a few times. V is TRBV6-5 and J is TRBJ2-5; D uncertain. Germline V gives CDR1 MNHEY, CDR2 SVGAGI. Trimming took 0 bases from V and 9 from J, leaving 11 bases between them. The CDR3 sequence is 13 residues long. CDR3 loop: CASSYSGSSPQYF. Here the CDR3 DNA reads TGTGCCAGCAGTTACTCGGGTAGCTCTCCCCAGTACTTC.

The chain recombines TRBV11-2 with TRBJ1-1; 8 bases are a match to TRBD1. V was clipped by 1 base and J by 4 bases; unmatched bases: 17. The germline V gene encodes CDR1 SGHAT and CDR2 FQNNGV. The CDR3 contains 19 residues. The CDR3: CASSLGSGLLTGASTEAFF. CDR3 nucleotides: TGTGCCAGCAGCTTAGGGTCGGGGCTCCTGACAGGGGCGAGCACTGAAGCTTTCTTT.

V usage is TRBV6-4 and J usage is TRBJ1-5; unclear D gene. V was cut by 3 bases and J by 9 bases, with 12 bases left in between. CDR1 MRHNA and CDR2 SNTAGT come from the germline V gene. The CDR3 sequence is 13 residues long. The CDR3 here is CASSEGKPRPQHF. CDR3 sequence (DNA): TGTGCCAGCAGTGAGGGCAAGCCGCGGCCCCAGCATTTT.

The V gene is TRBV6-1, the J gene TRBJ1-1; a weak D match, TRBD1 (6 bases). Germline V lookup: CDR1 MNHNS, CDR2 SASEGT. This CDR3 is 12 amino acids long. V shed 10 bases and J shed 4 bases, with 13 bases lying between them. For the CDR3, the DNA is TGTGCCACCGGGGGGGGCGGCACTGAAGCTTTCTTT. Translated, it gives CATGGGGTEAFF.

The V call is TRBV15, the J call TRBJ2-1, with a possible D match to TRBD2 (7 bases). The CDR3 has 15 residues. Germline V gene lookup returns CDR1 LNHNV and CDR2 YYDKDF (reference sequence). V dropped 6 bases and J dropped 2 bases, with 14 bases sitting between them. In nucleotides, the CDR3 is TGTGCCACCAGTTTCGGCGGGGGCCCCTACAATGAGCAGTTCTTC. Translating gives CATSFGGGPYNEQFF.

Comment on this clone: A read error may produce the germline difference seen at one junction end. The chain is built from TRBV18 and TRBJ1-1; no definite D call. Germline V gives CDR1 KGHSH, CDR2 LQKENI. This CDR3 comprises 12 residues. CDR3 loop: CASSPQRTEAFF. The CDR3 DNA reads TGTGCCAGCTCACCCCAACGAACTGAAGCTTTTTTT.

J is TRBJ2-4 and V is TRBV14, with 12 bases that match TRBD2. Germline-derived CDR1 and CDR2 are SGHDN and FVKESK. Trimming cost V 1 base and J 1 base; bases outside gene matches: 8. The CDR3 runs to 19 residues. In DNA, the CDR3 is TGTGCCAGCAGCCAAGGCGGACTAGCGGGGTTGTTTGCCAAAAACATTCAGTACTTC. It yields the protein CASSQGGLAGLFAKNIQYF.

This clone was seen only a few times. The rearrangement uses TRBV11-2 and TRBJ1-4, with 9 bases lining up with TRBD1. The germline V gene encodes CDR1 SGHAT and CDR2 FQNNGV. CDR3 length: 15 residues. Unmatched junction bases numbered 4, after V lost 1 base and J lost 7 bases. In DNA, the CDR3 is TGTGCCAGCAGCTTAGTTGGACAGGGGACTGAAAAACTGTTTTTT. Translated, it gives CASSLVGQGTEKLFF.

V usage is TRBV7-9 and J usage is TRBJ1-1; D unresolved. CDR3 length equals 13 residues. The V end lost 5 bases, the J end lost 2 bases, and 9 bases lay between the germline ends. Germline-derived CDR1 and CDR2 are SEHNR and FQNEAQ (reference sequence). CDR3 in DNA: TGTGCCAGCAGCCGGGAAGTCAACACTGAAGCTTTCTTT. Amino acids: CASSREVNTEAFF.

This clone was picked up a small number of times. The DNA is omitted, as the CDR3 cannot be located on it reliably, and the CDR3 follows TCRdb's listing. The rearrangement links TRBV9 to TRBJ1-1. CDR1 SGDLS and CDR2 YYNGEE come from the germline V gene. Including both end residues, the CDR3 is 11 amino acids long. CDR3 sequence: CASSVARGSFF.

This chain connects TRBV27 to TRBJ2-3; TRBD1 agrees at 9 bases. CDR3 size: 16 residues. The V gene end was trimmed by 7 bases and the J gene end by 6 bases; junction bases not matched to a gene: 14. CDR1 and CDR2 (germline): MNHEY, SMNVEV (reference sequence). The DNA for the CDR3 is TGTGCCAGCACGGCCGGGACAGGGAATTTCCGGGATACGCAGTATTTT. It is translated as CASTAGTGNFRDTQYF.

The gene calls are TRBV19 and TRBJ1-3; TRBD1 is a possible D gene (5 bases). Per germline, CDR1 LNHDA and CDR2 SQIVND (reference sequence). Trimming removed 4 bases at V and 3 bases at J, with 16 bases between. The CDR3 is made up of 16 amino acids. The CDR3 DNA sequence: TGTGCCAGTAGTAAGCCCTCAGGGCCTGGTGGAAACACCATATATTTT. This encodes CASSKPSGPGGNTIYF.

The rearrangement links TRBV7-9 to TRBJ2-3; unclear D gene. Germline V lookup: CDR1 SEHNR, CDR2 FQNEAQ (reference sequence). The CDR3 sequence is 15 residues long. Trimming left V 0 bases short and J 4 bases short, with 11 bases between. CDR3 nucleotide sequence: TGTGCCAGCAGCTTAGCTGGAGCGAGAGCAGATACGCAGTATTTT. This gives the protein CASSLAGARADTQYF.

The chain links TRBV27 to TRBJ2-1; 12 nucleotides line up with TRBD2. This CDR3 contains 14 residues. CDR1 is MNHEY, CDR2 SMNVEV, per germline (reference sequence). V trimming: 10 bases; J trimming: 3 bases; junction bases outside the gene matches: 4. CDR3 coding DNA: TGTGCCATCAAACTAGCGGGGGGCTACAATGAGCAGTTCTTC. Translating gives CAIKLAGGYNEQFF.

This clone showed up just once. The chain has TRBV5-4 and TRBJ2-7; 9 bases align to TRBD1. Germline-derived CDR1 and CDR2 are SGHNT and YYREEE (reference sequence). The CDR3 is made up of 14 amino acids. Trimming removed 5 bases from V and 3 bases from J; junction bases left unmatched: 6. CDR3 sequence: CASRNRGLYYEQYF. The CDR3 DNA is TGTGCCAGCAGGAACAGGGGGCTTTACTACGAGCAGTACTTC.